This is a list of T cell receptor beta chains from one sample in a study of shared T cell receptors in the human thymus. Profiling relied on immunoSEQ multiplex PCR, and the TCRdb table lists in-frame clones only, not all of them. The table records some 700,000 clones, 75% to 90% of them present only once. These same records also appear under a second study, on human thymus T cells.

Sequenced material: thymocytes. The origin of the receptors is a girl less than two years old with a congenital heart defect. The CDR3 runs from the conserved cysteine through the conserved F or W. D genes are given only for firm matches. Only some rows state a clone size, as once, few, many or a class for expanded clones.

TRBJ1-1 TRBV28 NA NA CASSPPRFQQGNTEAFF TGTGCCAGCAGCCCACCTCGGTTTCAACAGGGGAACACTGAAGCTTTCTTT
TRBJ1-2 TRBV15 NA NA CATSKLAEAGNYGYTF TGTGCCACTAGTAAGCTTGCTGAGGCCGGTAACTATGGCTACACCTTC
TRBJ2-1 TRBV4-3 once NA CASSRLQGSSYNEQFF TGCGCCAGCAGCCGCTTACAGGGAAGCTCCTACAATGAGCAGTTCTTC
TRBJ2-1 TRBV7-9 few NA CASSTVGAGAYNEQFF TGTGCCAGCAGCACAGTAGGGGCCGGCGCCTACAATGAGCAGTTCTTC
TRBJ2-7 TRBV11-2 NA NA CASSPHQGSGEQYF TGTGCCAGCAGCCCTCATCAGGGTTCCGGCGAGCAGTACTTC
TRBJ1-2 TRBV5-1 NA TRBD1 CASSLEQGEAYGYTF TGCGCCAGCAGCTTGGAACAGGGGGAAGCCTATGGCTACACCTTC
TRBJ2-3 TRBV4-2 NA NA CASSQEKGWDTQYF TGTGCCAGCAGCCAAGAAAAGGGGTGGGATACGCAGTATTTT
TRBJ2-3 TRBV9 NA TRBD2 CASSSIAGKVTDTQYF TGTGCCAGCAGTTCCATAGCGGGGAAAGTCACAGATACGCAGTATTTT
TRBJ1-4 TRBV27 NA TRBD1 CASSLSYPGQALVGEKLFF TGTGCCAGCAGTTTATCGTATCCGGGACAGGCCTTGGTCGGGGAAAAACTGTTTTTT
TRBJ1-5 TRBV2 NA NA CASRGAPNQPQHF TGTGCCAGCAGGGGGGCACCCAATCAGCCCCAGCATTTT
TRBJ1-6 TRBV5-1 NA NA CASSLAQVRGASSPLHF TGCGCCAGCAGCTTGGCCCAGGTGCGGGGGGCTAGTTCACCCCTCCACTTT
TRBJ1-1 TRBV28 NA NA CASSYIENTEAFF TGTGCCAGCAGTTACATCGAGAACACTGAAGCTTTCTTT
TRBJ1-1 TRBV6-5 NA TRBD1 CASVMDRGANTEAFF TGTGCCAGCGTAATGGACAGGGGCGCGAACACTGAAGCTTTCTTT
TRBJ2-1 TRBV5-1 NA TRBD2 CASRPGTSGGPSYNEQFF TGCGCCAGCAGACCCGGGACTAGCGGGGGACCCTCCTACAATGAGCAGTTCTTC
TRBJ2-1 TRBV29-1 NA NA CSVLRTGPTYNEQFF TGCAGCGTTCTTCGAACAGGGCCAACCTACAATGAGCAGTTCTTC
TRBJ1-5 TRBV7-8 once NA CASSLATGSNQPQHF TGTGCCAGCAGCTTAGCGACAGGAAGTAATCAGCCCCAGCATTTT
TRBJ2-5 TRBV6-1 NA NA CASSEPQPPGETQYF TGTGCCAGCAGTGAACCCCAGCCTCCGGGGGAGACCCAGTACTTC
TRBJ1-2 TRBV12-5 NA NA CARGGDYGYTF TGTGCTAGGGGGGGTGACTATGGCTACACCTTC